The rows below give T cell receptor beta chains drawn from one sample of a study of cytomegalovirus exposure and HLA in healthy donors. Only in-frame clones appear in the TCRdb table, and some are missing; sequencing was by immunoSEQ multiplex PCR. This table has under 200,000 clones, around 77% appearing once. The sequencing input was PBMCs. These receptors were obtained from a woman aged 50 to 60 in good health and CMV-seropositive. CDR3s include the opening cysteine and the closing phenylalanine or tryptophan. The order of the fields is J gene, V gene, D gene, clone size, CDR3 protein, CDR3 DNA. D genes are given only for firm matches. Size is omitted from some rows. Given values are once, few, many or a class for expanded clones.

TRBJ2-2,TRBV7-9,NA,NA,CASSFRELRELFF,TGTGCCAGCAGCTTTCGGGAGTTGAGGGAGCTGTTTTTT
TRBJ2-6,TRBV7-9,NA,NA,CASSPRPGAGANVLTF,TGTGCCAGCAGCCCCAGACCGGGGGCTGGGGCCAACGTCCTGACTTTC
TRBJ1-4,TRBV10-3,NA,NA,CAISEGGTNEKLFF,TGTGCCATCAGCGAGGGGGGGACTAATGAAAAACTGTTTTTT
TRBJ1-1,TRBV28,NA,NA,CASSSKYTEAFF,TGTGCCAGCAGTTCTAAATACACTGAAGCTTTCTTT
TRBJ2-1,TRBV15,TRBD2,few,CATRRRAGESFDEQFF,TGTGCCACCAGGAGACGGGCGGGAGAATCTTTTGATGAGCAGTTCTTC
TRBJ2-5,TRBV19,TRBD2,NA,CASSLAGGPRETQYF,TGTGCCAGCTCTTTAGCGGGAGGGCCGAGAGAGACCCAGTACTTC
TRBJ2-3,TRBV27,TRBD2,NA,CASSSGLAADTQYF,TGTGCCAGCAGCTCCGGACTAGCGGCAGATACGCAGTATTTT
TRBJ2-7,TRBV6-1,NA,few,CASSEWGDYEQYF,TGTGCCAGCAGTGAATGGGGCGACTACGAGCAGTACTTC
TRBJ1-2,TRBV6-5,TRBD1,NA,CASRRQGARGYTF,TGTGCCAGCAGGAGACAGGGGGCGCGGGGCTACACCTTC
TRBJ2-1,TRBV19,TRBD2,NA,CASSIEAGAYNEQFF,TGTGCCAGTAGTATTGAAGCGGGAGCCTACAATGAGCAGTTCTTC
TRBJ2-5,TRBV5-6,TRBD2,NA,CASSFLAAGEETQYF,TGTGCCAGCAGCTTCCTAGCAGCGGGGGAAGAGACCCAGTACTTC
TRBJ1-6,TRBV27,NA,NA,CASASSYNSPLHF,TGTGCCAGCGCTAGCTCCTATAATTCACCCCTCCACTTT
TRBJ2-5,TRBV23-1,TRBD2,NA,CASSHRAGGGEYKETQYF,TGCGCCAGCAGTCACCGGGCGGGGGGAGGGGAGTATAAGGAGACCCAGTACTTC
TRBJ2-2,TRBV14,TRBD1,NA,CASSQRQGSLAGELFF,TGTGCCAGCAGCCAGAGACAGGGGAGTTTGGCCGGGGAGCTGTTTTTT
TRBJ1-2,TRBV4-3,NA,few,CASSHFEGVGDGYTF,TGCGCCAGCAGCCACTTTGAGGGGGTAGGGGACGGCTACACCTTC
TRBJ2-2,TRBV5-4,NA,NA,CASSLQGVSGELFF,TGTGCCAGCAGCTTACAAGGGGTGAGCGGGGAGCTGTTTTTT
TRBJ1-1,TRBV18,NA,NA,CASSPRTAMNTEAFF,TGTGCCAGCTCACCACGGACAGCCATGAACACTGAAGCTTTCTTT
TRBJ1-3,TRBV11-2,TRBD1,NA,CASRDRGRINTIYF,TGTGCCAGCAGAGACAGGGGGCGTATAAACACCATATATTTT
TRBJ2-1,TRBV7-9,NA,few,CASSGNLASSSYNEQFF,TGTGCCAGCAGCGGTAATTTAGCGTCGAGCTCCTACAATGAGCAGTTCTTC
TRBJ2-3,TRBV4-3,TRBD1,NA,CASRGETGGTDTQYF,TGCGCCAGCAGGGGGGAGACAGGGGGTACAGATACGCAGTATTTT
TRBJ1-2,TRBV6-5,NA,NA,CASRQGSLHGYTF,TGTGCCAGCAGGCAGGGGAGCTTACATGGCTACACCTTC
TRBJ2-2,TRBV7-9,NA,NA,CSSSGSQVQGGKDGELFF,TGTTCCAGCAGCGGATCCCAAGTACAGGGCGGAAAGGACGGGGAGCTGTTTTTT
TRBJ2-7,TRBV7-2,TRBD2,NA,CASSLAYRGGTYEQYF,TGTGCCAGCAGCTTAGCTTATCGCGGGGGAACCTACGAGCAGTACTTC
TRBJ2-5,TRBV5-5,NA,NA,CASSLRSGKETQYF,TGTGCCAGCAGCTTGCGGAGCGGAAAAGAGACCCAGTACTTC
TRBJ2-1,TRBV19,TRBD2,NA,CASSLGTSRHEQFF,TGTGCCAGTAGTCTCGGGACTAGTAGGCATGAGCAGTTCTTC
TRBJ1-2,TRBV28,NA,NA,CASSFPRVGVGYTF,TGTGCCAGCAGTTTCCCCAGGGTAGGAGTTGGCTACACCTTC
TRBJ1-5,TRBV7-3,TRBD1,NA,CASSHGDRVISSQPQHF,TGTGCCAGCAGCCACGGGGACAGGGTCATAAGCAGTCAGCCCCAGCATTTT
TRBJ1-2,TRBV25-1,NA,medium-sized,CASSHNYGYTF,TGTGCCAGCAGTCATAACTATGGCTACACCTTC
TRBJ2-5,TRBV28,NA,NA,CASSLTVQGPRAQYF,TGTGCCAGCAGTTTAACGGTCCAGGGGCCTAGGGCCCAGTACTTC
TRBJ2-7,TRBV30,NA,NA,CAWSAGQGYEQYF,TGTGCCTGGAGCGCCGGCCAGGGGTACGAGCAGTACTTC
TRBJ2-3,TRBV7-2,NA,NA,CASSLYGGPGVTQYF,TGTGCCAGCAGCTTATACGGGGGACCGGGGGTAACGCAGTATTTT
TRBJ2-7,TRBV6-6,NA,NA,CASSSQTGNEQYF,TGTGCCAGCAGTTCTCAAACAGGGAACGAGCAGTACTTC
TRBJ1-2,TRBV6-6,TRBD1,NA,CASSDRQGYGYTF,TGTGCCAGCAGTGACCGACAGGGGTATGGCTACACCTTC
TRBJ2-3,TRBV9,NA,NA,CASSLVGGPGTDTQYF,TGTGCCAGCAGCCTAGTGGGGGGTCCGGGCACAGATACGCAGTATTTT
TRBJ2-7,TRBV7-9,NA,NA,CASSREYSYEQYF,TGCGCCAGCAGCCGTGAGTACTCCTACGAGCAGTACTTC
TRBJ2-2,TRBV29-1,NA,NA,CSVADSLNTGELFF,TGCAGCGTTGCTGACAGCCTGAACACCGGGGAGCTGTTTTTT
TRBJ2-5,TRBV18,TRBD2,NA,CASSLISGIKETQYF,TGTGCCAGCTCACTCATTAGCGGGATTAAAGAGACCCAGTACTTC
TRBJ1-2,TRBV2,NA,once,CASSPFNYGYTF,TGTGCCAGCAGTCCCTTTAACTATGGCTACACCTTC
TRBJ1-2,TRBV23-1,NA,NA,CASSRRDSFRGYGYTF,TGCGCCAGCAGTCGTCGGGACTCATTTAGGGGCTATGGCTACACCTTC
TRBJ2-7,TRBV9,NA,NA,CASSSTGALTGQYF,TGTGCCAGCAGCTCCACAGGTGCCCTCACAGGGCAGTACTTC
TRBJ1-1,TRBV12-5,NA,NA,CASGLSLVGDTEAFF,TGTGCTAGTGGTTTGAGTCTGGTCGGGGACACTGAAGCTTTCTTT
TRBJ1-5,TRBV18,NA,once,CASSPGAFGGEPNQPQHF,TGTGCCAGCTCACCAGGCGCCTTTGGAGGGGAACCCAATCAGCCCCAGCATTTT
TRBJ2-1,TRBV19,TRBD2,NA,CASRKQAGAYNEQFF,TGTGCCAGTCGAAAACAAGCGGGAGCTTACAATGAGCAGTTCTTC
TRBJ2-1,TRBV19,TRBD1,NA,CASSGQVSYNEQFF,TGTGCCAGTAGTGGACAGGTTAGTTACAATGAGCAGTTCTTC
TRBJ1-1,TRBV10-1,NA,NA,CASTDSIIGAFF,TGCGCCAGCACGGACTCCATAATCGGAGCTTTCTTT
TRBJ2-1,TRBV7-3,NA,NA,CASSFERDNEQFF,TGTGCCAGCAGCTTTGAGCGGGACAATGAGCAGTTCTTC
TRBJ2-3,TRBV25-1,TRBD2,NA,CAWVLAGRTDTQYF,TGTGCCTGGGTCCTAGCGGGACGCACAGATACGCAGTATTTT
TRBJ1-3,TRBV5-4,TRBD1,NA,CASSTGQGPGNTIYF,TGTGCCAGCAGCACAGGACAGGGCCCTGGAAACACCATATATTTT
TRBJ2-2,TRBV7-7,NA,NA,CASSLEDWDGELFF,TGTGCTAGCAGCTTAGAGGACTGGGACGGGGAGCTGTTTTTT
TRBJ2-7,TRBV6-1,TRBD1,few,CASSEGQGGSYEQYF,TGTGCCAGCAGTGAAGGACAGGGGGGTTCCTACGAGCAGTACTTC
TRBJ2-1,TRBV9,NA,NA,CASSVAMTTSYNEQFF,TGTGCCAGCAGCGTGGCGATGACTACCTCCTACAATGAGCAGTTCTTC
TRBJ2-2,TRBV7-2,NA,few,CASSLARGSGELFF,TGTGCCAGCAGCTTAGCGCGGGGCTCCGGGGAGCTGTTTTTT
TRBJ1-2,TRBV19,TRBD1,NA,CASSINLQGANYGYTF,TGTGCCAGTAGTATAAACTTACAGGGGGCAAACTATGGCTACACCTTC
TRBJ2-1,TRBV4-1,TRBD2,once,CASSQDLAGEFNEQFF,TGCGCCAGCAGCCAAGATTTAGCGGGAGAATTCAATGAGCAGTTCTTC
TRBJ2-3,TRBV11-1,NA,NA,CASSYSGTDTQYF,TGTGCCAGCAGCTATTCTGGCACAGATACGCAGTATTTT
TRBJ2-2,TRBV2,TRBD1,NA,CAGLGQGAFGELFF,TGTGCCGGGCTAGGACAGGGGGCCTTCGGGGAGCTGTTTTTT